The present entry profiles one T cell receptor (beta chain) with its context. These data belong to a study of blood T cell repertoires in COVID-19. Study overall: Sample material is recorded as cDNA or gDNA derived from T cells, B-cell-depleted T cells, or PBMCs.

V dropped 3 bases and J dropped 0 bases, with 6 bases sitting between them. CDR3 size: 13 residues. The germline CDR1 and CDR2 sequences are SGHTA and FQGNSA. Source study methods: Cell counts per sample came from amplifying reference gene primers. Here immunoSEQ multiplex PCR was the method, and the copy in TCRdb shows in-frame clones only, minus some. The D gene and trimming were derived from the DNA, and the V and J assignments and clone size from that table. This sample has around 380,000 clones, with approximately 89% found just once. What the recovered Cohort 3 donors had was two negative PCRs, clearance, or symptom resolution.

This TCR was sampled from a man aged 30-40 years who had recovered from COVID-19. The genes are TRBV7-2 and TRBJ2-7; D uncertain. Sequenced: PBMCs or T cells enriched from blood (not recorded which). As DNA, the CDR3 is TGTGCCAGCAGCTTTGAGATCTCCTACGAGCAGTACTTC. Amino acids: CASSFEISYEQYF.